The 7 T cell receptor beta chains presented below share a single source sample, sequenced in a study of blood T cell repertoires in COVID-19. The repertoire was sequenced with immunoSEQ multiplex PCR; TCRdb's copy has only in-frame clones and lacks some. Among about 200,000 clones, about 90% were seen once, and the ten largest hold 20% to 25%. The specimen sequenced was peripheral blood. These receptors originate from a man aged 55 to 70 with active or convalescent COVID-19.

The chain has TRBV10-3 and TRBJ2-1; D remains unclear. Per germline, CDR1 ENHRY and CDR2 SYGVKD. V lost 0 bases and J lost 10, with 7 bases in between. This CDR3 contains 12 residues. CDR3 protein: CAISESGLEQFF. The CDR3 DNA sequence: TGTGCCATCAGTGAGTCGGGCTTGGAGCAGTTCTTC.

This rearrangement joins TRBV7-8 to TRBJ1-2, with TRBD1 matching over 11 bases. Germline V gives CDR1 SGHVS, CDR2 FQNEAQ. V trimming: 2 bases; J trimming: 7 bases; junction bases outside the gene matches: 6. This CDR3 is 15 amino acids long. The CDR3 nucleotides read TGTGCCAGCAGCTTAATGGACAGGGGGCTGAGTGGCTACACCTTC. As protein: CASSLMDRGLSGYTF.

CDR3 nucleotide sequence: TGCGCCAGCAGCCCCCGGGGACTGAACTATGGCTACACCTTC. Translation gives CASSPRGLNYGYTF. The rearrangement joins TRBV5-1 to TRBJ1-2, with a possible D match to TRBD1 (5 bases). From germline, CDR1 is SGHRS and CDR2 YFSETQ. CDR3 length: 14 amino acids. V was pared by 4 bases and J by 2 bases, with 12 bases between.

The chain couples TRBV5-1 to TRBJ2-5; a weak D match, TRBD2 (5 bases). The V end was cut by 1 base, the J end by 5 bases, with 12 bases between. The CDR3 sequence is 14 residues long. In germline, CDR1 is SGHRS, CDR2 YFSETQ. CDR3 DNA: TGCGCCAGCAGCTTGTGGGGATCGGGGGAGACCCAGTACTTC. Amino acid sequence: CASSLWGSGETQYF.

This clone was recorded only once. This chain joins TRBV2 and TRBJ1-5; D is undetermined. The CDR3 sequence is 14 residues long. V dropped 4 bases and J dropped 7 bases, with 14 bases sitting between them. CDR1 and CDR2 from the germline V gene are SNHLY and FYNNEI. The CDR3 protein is CASSVDTVGQPQHF. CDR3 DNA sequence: TGTGCCAGCAGTGTGGATACAGTTGGCCAGCCCCAGCATTTT.

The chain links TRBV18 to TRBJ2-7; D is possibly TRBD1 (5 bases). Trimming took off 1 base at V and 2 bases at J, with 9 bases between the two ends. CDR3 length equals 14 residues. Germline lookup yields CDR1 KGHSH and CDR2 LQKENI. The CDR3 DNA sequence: TGTGCCAGCTCACCACGCAGGGCCCCCTACGAGCAGTACTTC. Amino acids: CASSPRRAPYEQYF.

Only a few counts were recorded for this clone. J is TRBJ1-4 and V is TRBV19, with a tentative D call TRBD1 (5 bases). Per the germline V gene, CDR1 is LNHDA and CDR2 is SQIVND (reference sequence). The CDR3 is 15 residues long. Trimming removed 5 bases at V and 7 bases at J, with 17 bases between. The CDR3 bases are TGTGCCAGTAGTCCATGGACAAGTTCGGGTGAAAAACTGTTTTTT. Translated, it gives CASSPWTSSGEKLFF.